A selection of T cell receptor beta chains follows, all from one sample in a study of blood T cells in healthy people across ages. TCRdb recomputed calls from the 5' RACE reads with MiXCR, one row per CDR3 protein. Among 1.6 million or so distinct CDR3 sequences, around 35% were seen once, and the ten largest hold over 9%. The material sequenced was blood. These receptors were collected from a woman aged 25-40 years in good health. Each CDR3 is given with its conserved first and last residue. The D gene is left open where the match is weak. For some rows the clone size is stated as once, few or many, or as a class when expanded; others skip it.

D gene	V gene	clone size	J gene	CDR3 DNA	CDR3 protein
.	TRBV5-1	once	TRBJ2-7	TGCGCCAGCAGCTGGGGGGCAGTGCACACCTACGAGCAGTACTTC	CASSWGAVHTYEQYF
TRBD2	TRBV5-4	.	TRBJ2-1	TGTGCCAGCAGCTTGACGGGAGGGCCGATGAATGAGCAGTTCTTC	CASSLTGGPMNEQFF
TRBD2	TRBV27	few	TRBJ2-5	TGTGCCAGCAGTTTTTTCGGGACTAGCGTGGAGACCCAGTACTTC	CASSFFGTSVETQYF
.	TRBV24-1	.	TRBJ1-5	TGTGCCACCAGTGATTCGAGGACAGATTCAGCCCAGCATTTT	CATSDSRTDSAQHF
.	TRBV27	few	TRBJ2-1	TGTGCCAGCAGTCCAAGTGACAGCAATGAGCAGTTCTTC	CASSPSDSNEQFF
TRBD2	TRBV4-1	.	TRBJ2-3	TGCGCCAGCAGCCAAGATTGGAGCGGGGGGGCCTTGGACACAGATACGCAGTATTTT	CASSQDWSGGALDTDTQYF
.	TRBV4-1	.	TRBJ2-7	TGCGCCAGCAGCCAAGATTCGGGACCGTCTGAGCAGTACTTC	CASSQDSGPSEQYF
TRBD1	TRBV10-3	.	TRBJ1-2	TGTGCCATCAGTACGGGACAGTTCGATGGCTACACCTTC	CAISTGQFDGYTF
TRBD1	TRBV5-1	.	TRBJ1-2	TGCGCCAGCAGCCCAACGGACAGGGTCGGTGGCTACACCTTC	CASSPTDRVGGYTF
TRBD1	TRBV5-1	.	TRBJ1-1	TGCGCCAGCAGCGCCGGGACAGGGGTCACTGAAGCTTTCTTT	CASSAGTGVTEAFF
.	TRBV28	few	TRBJ1-4	TGTGCCAGCAGTCCACCGCTTGCAACTAATGAAAAACTGTTTTTT	CASSPPLATNEKLFF
TRBD1	TRBV10-1	.	TRBJ2-5	TGCGCCAGCAGTGAGGGACAGGGGGCCCAGGAGACCCAGTACTTC	CASSEGQGAQETQYF
.	TRBV25-1	.	TRBJ2-7	TGTGCCAGCAGTGAAGGGTCCCAGGGCCTACCCGGTCGAGAGCAGTACTTC	CASSEGSQGLPGREQYF
.	TRBV7-2	.	TRBJ2-7	TGTGCCAGCAGGTCCCAGACGGGACCATACTACGAGCAGTACTTC	CASRSQTGPYYEQYF
.	TRBV10-3	many	TRBJ1-6	TGTGCCATCAGTGAGTCCGGGGGAAATTCACCCCTCCACTTT	CAISESGGNSPLHF
.	TRBV20-1	.	TRBJ1-5	TGCAGTGCTGCCCCCTTGCGTAACAATCAGCCCCAGCATTTT	CSAAPLRNNQPQHF
.	TRBV28	.	TRBJ2-3	TGTGCCAGCAGCGGTGATCCAGCGAAAACAGATACGCAGTATTTT	CASSGDPAKTDTQYF
TRBD2	TRBV10-3	few	TRBJ2-1	TGTGCCATCAGAGATAGCGGGAAAGGTAGGGGTGAGCAGTTCTTC	CAIRDSGKGRGEQFF
TRBD1	TRBV4-1	few	TRBJ1-2	TGCGCCAGCAACTTCAGACAGGGTACTAACTATGACTACACCTTC	CASNFRQGTNYDYTF
.	TRBV25-1	many	TRBJ2-7	TGTGCCAGCAGTGACCTTCAGGTTGGTTACGAGCAGTACTTC	CASSDLQVGYEQYF
.	TRBV20-1	few	TRBJ1-2	TGCAGTGGAAGATGGGACACTGAGAAATATGGCTACACCTTC	CSGRWDTEKYGYTF
.	TRBV20-1	.	TRBJ2-5	TGCAGTGCTAACCCTCGAGCGGAGCAAGAGACCCAGTACTTC	CSANPRAEQETQYF
TRBD2	TRBV12-3/TRBV12-4	few	TRBJ2-3	TGTGCCAGCAGTTCGACTAGCGGGAGTAGTACAGATACGCAGTATTTT	CASSSTSGSSTDTQYF
TRBD1	TRBV30	.	TRBJ2-5	TGTGCCTGGAGTCCAGCGCGGGGACAGGGAAGAATTACGCAGTACTTC	CAWSPARGQGRITQYF
TRBD2	TRBV4-1	few	TRBJ2-1	TGCGCCAGCAGCCAAGACGTGCGGGGGGGGCATGAGCAGTTCTTC	CASSQDVRGGHEQFF
.	TRBV20-1	.	TRBJ1-1	TGCAGGACGAGACAGTTTGGCACTGAAGCTTTCTTT	CRTRQFGTEAFF
.	TRBV11-2	many	TRBJ2-5	TGTGCCAGCAGCTCAACCCGGCCGGGACTCCAAGAGACCCAGTACTTC	CASSSTRPGLQETQYF